What follows is one T cell receptor (beta chain) and its context. Naive and memory CD4+ T cells came from enriched cryopreserved PBMCs. The table came from immunoSEQ multiplex PCR; TCRdb's copy has only in-frame clones and leaves some out. The table lists 35,000 to 40,000 clones, approximately 85% of them singletons. The data belong to a study of CD4 T cells in relation to SARS-CoV-2 and coronaviruses. Germline lookup yields CDR1 SGHRS and CDR2 YFSETQ. The CDR3 runs 16 residues. Trimming took off 6 bases at V and 5 bases at J, with 21 bases between the two ends. The chain employs TRBV5-1 and TRBJ2-1; D possibly matches TRBD1 or TRBD2 (5 bases each). Sample: memory CD4+ T cells from PBMCs. The TCR comes from an adult with COVID-19. The CDR3 DNA reads as TGCGCCAGCACGCATGGGGGTTTCAGCAGCAACAATGAGCAGTTCTTC. Translating gives CASTHGGFSSNNEQFF.